The next 26 T cell receptor beta chains were all read from a single sample in a study of Graves' ophthalmopathy and Graves' hyperthyroidism. Amplified material comprised TCR beta CDR3 regions derived from RNA transcripts. An opening RT-PCR round employed HTBI primers and preceded a second-round multiplex PCR. TCRdb processed the multiplex PCR reads anew with MiXCR; each CDR3 protein has one entry. Altogether roughly 400,000 distinct CDR3 sequences are present, 17% being singletons, with the ten largest covering 2.4%. Sequenced input: peripheral blood. Source of these receptors: an adult woman with stable Graves' hyperthyroidism.

Ten or more counts support this clonotype. V is TRBV6-5 and J is TRBJ1-3; D is perhaps TRBD1 (6 bases). The CDR3 totals 15 residues. Trimming removed 7 bases at V and 0 bases at J, with 13 bases between. Germline V gene sequence: CDR1 MNHEY, CDR2 SVGAGI. The CDR3 DNA reads TGTGCCAGCACACCACGGACAGTCTCTGGAAACACCATATATTTT. Protein sequence: CASTPRTVSGNTIYF.

At least ten counts were recorded for this clonotype. The chain combines TRBV28 with TRBJ2-5, with D unresolved. The CDR3 consists of 14 residues. Trimming cost V 6 bases and J 7 bases, with 18 bases left between them. Germline lookup yields CDR1 MDHEN and CDR2 SYDVKM. The CDR3 DNA follows: TGTGCCAGCAGACTACCCGGGCAGAGTGGGACCCAGTACTTC. Translation: CASRLPGQSGTQYF.

This sequence joins TRBV20-1 and TRBJ2-5; tentative D call: TRBD2 (5 bases). The V end lost 8 bases, the J end lost 1 base, and 11 bases lay between the germline ends. CDR3 size: 12 residues. Germline-derived CDR1 and CDR2 are DFQATT and SNEGSKA (reference sequence). The CDR3 sequence: CSSPGIQETQYF. CDR3 in DNA: TGCAGTTCTCCCGGGATCCAAGAGACCCAGTACTTC.

The chain recombines TRBV24-1 with TRBJ2-5, with 10 bases aligning to TRBD1. CDR3 length: 23 amino acids. From germline, CDR1 is KGHDR and CDR2 SFDVKD. The trim removed 6 bases at V and 1 base at J, leaving 28 bases unmatched. CDR3 DNA sequence: TGTGCCACCAGTACTGACAGGGGGCGTCCTCCGGGTCTTCTTTTCCACTTCCAAGAGACCCAGTACTTC. This sequence encodes CATSTDRGRPPGLLFHFQETQYF.

This clonotype was seen only a few times. The chain carries TRBV11-1 and TRBJ2-2; TRBD2 matches 7 bases. CDR3 length equals 16 residues. The junction had 9 bases not matched to a gene; V was cut back by 5 bases and J by 3 bases. Germline V lookup: CDR1 SGHAT, CDR2 FQDESV (reference sequence). CDR3 residues: CASSAYGLEDTGELFF. The CDR3 DNA sequence: TGTGCCAGCAGCGCTTATGGACTAGAGGACACCGGGGAGCTGTTTTTT.

This clonotype has ten or more counts. For the CDR3, the DNA is TGCAGTGCTGTAACACCGAAAAACTATGGCTACACCTTC. This codes for CSAVTPKNYGYTF. The V gene is TRBV20-1, the J gene TRBJ1-2, with D uncertain. V gave up 5 bases and J gave up 2 bases, with 12 bases separating them. Germline lookup yields CDR1 DFQATT and CDR2 SNEGSKA (reference sequence). The CDR3 totals 13 residues.

This clonotype came up many times. The chain links TRBV20-1 to TRBJ1-1; 8 bases map to TRBD1. Trimming at V came to 4 bases and at J to 8 bases, leaving 3 bases not matched to a gene. The CDR3 runs to 11 residues. Germline-derived CDR1 and CDR2 are DFQATT and SNEGSKA (reference sequence). The CDR3 nucleotides are TGCAGTGCTAACAGACAGGGGGAAGCTTTCTTT. Protein sequence: CSANRQGEAFF.

This clonotype came up many times. The rearrangement joins TRBV5-1 to TRBJ1-2; no reliable D call. This CDR3 contains 15 residues. Germline values: CDR1 SGHRS, CDR2 YFSETQ. V gave up 4 bases and J gave up 1 base, with 14 bases separating them. CDR3 sequence reads: CASSPRTDVNYGYTF. The CDR3 DNA sequence: TGCGCCAGCAGCCCGCGGACGGATGTTAACTATGGCTACACCTTC.

Many counts were recorded for this clonotype. The CDR3 sequence: CASGGTGGNQPQHF. In nucleotides, the CDR3 is TGTGCCAGCGGAGGGACAGGGGGCAATCAGCCCCAGCATTTT. The V and J genes are TRBV6-2 or TRBV6-3 and TRBJ1-5, with 10 bases identical to TRBD1. The CDR3 loop spans 14 amino acids. CDR1 is MNHEY and CDR2 is SVGEGT in the germline V gene. The V segment lost 8 bases and the J segment 2 bases; nucleotides outside the gene matches: 3.

This clonotype appeared many times. This sequence joins TRBV20-1 and TRBJ1-6; 7 nucleotides match TRBD1. The V gene end was trimmed by 6 bases and the J gene end by 7 bases; junction bases not matched to a gene: 6. CDR1 and CDR2 from the germline V gene are DFQATT and SNEGSKA (reference sequence). CDR3 size: 13 residues. The CDR3 DNA reads TGCAGTGCAACACAGGGGATCAATTCACCCCTCCACTTT. Translating gives CSATQGINSPLHF.

The sample holds many counts of this clonotype. The chain has TRBV7-9 and TRBJ2-5, with D possibly being TRBD1 or TRBD2 (6 bases each). This CDR3 spans 14 amino acids. Germline V gene data show CDR1 as SEHNR and CDR2 as FQNEAQ (reference sequence). V lost 5 bases and J 4 bases, leaving 14 bases between the germline ends. In DNA form, the CDR3 reads TGTGCCAGCAGCGCCCGGGGGCCTGGAGAGACCCAGTACTTC. As protein: CASSARGPGETQYF.

This clonotype was recorded many times. The chain has TRBV12-3 or TRBV12-4 and TRBJ1-2; 11 bases are a match to TRBD1. The CDR3 contains 16 residues. The ends lost 3 bases at V and 1 base at J; junction bases unmatched: 4. The CDR3 DNA is TGTGCCAGCAGTTTCGGACAGGGGGCGGGTAACTATGGCTACACCTTC. Encoded protein: CASSFGQGAGNYGYTF.

This clonotype occurred many times. The chain links TRBV7-8 to TRBJ2-7; D remains unclear. Germline V gives CDR1 SGHVS, CDR2 FQNEAQ. The CDR3 runs to 16 residues. V was clipped by 2 bases and J by 0 bases, with 14 bases between them. In DNA form, the CDR3 reads TGTGCCAGCAGCTTATCCCGTCGGCTTTCCTCCTACGAGCAGTACTTC. This sequence encodes CASSLSRRLSSYEQYF.

This clonotype appeared many times. One end of the junction does not line up with germline, which may come from a read error. V and J are TRBV12-3 or TRBV12-4 and TRBJ1-1, with D possibly matching TRBD1 (6 bases). The CDR3 is made up of 12 amino acids. The CDR3 here is CASSVGDTETFF. CDR3 nucleotides: TGTGCCAGCAGTGTAGGGGACACTGAAACTTTCTTT.

In this sample, this clonotype turned up many times. The chain carries TRBV29-1 and TRBJ1-1, with D unresolved. This CDR3 is built from 14 residues. The V end lost 6 bases, the J end lost 3 bases, and 17 bases lay between the germline ends. Germline V gene lookup returns CDR1 SQVTM and CDR2 ANQGSEA. In DNA form, the CDR3 reads TGCAGCGTGCCAAGGGAGGAGTCGTACACTGAAGCTTTCTTT. This encodes CSVPREESYTEAFF.

Many counts were recorded for this clonotype. The V call is TRBV20-1, the J call TRBJ2-5; TRBD2 might be the D (5 bases). This CDR3 has 14 residues. The V end lost 2 bases, the J end lost 1 base, and 11 bases lay between the germline ends. CDR1 and CDR2 (germline): DFQATT, SNEGSKA (reference sequence). The CDR3 DNA follows: TGCAGTGCTAGACCCCCCGGGATCCAAGAGACCCAGTACTTC. This sequence encodes CSARPPGIQETQYF.

This clonotype was recorded many times. The CDR3 nucleotides read TGTGCCAGCAGGAGAGGGGAGAACACTGAAGCTTTCTTT. This sequence encodes CASRRGENTEAFF. The rearrangement joins TRBV6-2 or TRBV6-3 to TRBJ1-1, with D possibly being TRBD1 (5 bases). The CDR3 totals 13 residues. Trimming took 6 bases from V and 1 from J, leaving 9 bases between them. The germline CDR1 and CDR2 sequences are MNHEY and SVGEGT.

About this clonotype: A read error may produce the germline difference seen at one junction end. DNA for the CDR3: TGTGCCAGCAGTGAATCGAACCGGGACAGGGTGTTCTTC. It specifies CASSESNRDRVFF. The V gene is TRBV6-1, the J gene TRBJ2-4, with TRBD1 matching 9 bases. The CDR3 runs 13 residues. Germline assignment: CDR1 MNHNS and CDR2 SASEGT.

The chain employs TRBV7-6 and TRBJ2-7; TRBD2 aligns across 13 bases. The CDR3 has 16 residues. V lost 5 bases, J lost 2 bases, and 6 bases stayed unmatched. CDR1 is SGHVS, CDR2 FNYEAQ, per germline. CDR3 amino acids: CASSELAGGTTYEQYF. As DNA, the CDR3 is TGTGCCAGCAGCGAACTAGCGGGGGGGACCACCTACGAGCAGTACTTC.

This clonotype was seen at least ten times. The rearrangement links TRBV6-2 or TRBV6-3 to TRBJ2-4; D may be TRBD2 (6 bases). This CDR3 is built from 13 residues. V was cut by 8 bases and J by 8 bases, with 16 bases left in between. The germline gives CDR1 MNHEY, CDR2 SVGEGT. The CDR3 nucleotides read TGTGCCAGCGAAGGCGGGGTTGAGGACATTCAGTACTTC. Protein sequence: CASEGGVEDIQYF.

At least ten counts were recorded for this clonotype. The chain combines TRBV6-2 or TRBV6-3 with TRBJ1-1, with D uncertain. Germline V CDR1 and CDR2: MNHEY, SVGEGT. The CDR3 is 15 amino acids. The V end was cut by 0 bases, the J end by 2 bases, with 10 bases between. The CDR3 bases are TGTGCCAGCAGTTACTCTGTGTCCGGAAACACTGAAGCTTTCTTT. This translates into CASSYSVSGNTEAFF.

This clonotype occurred many times. This sequence joins TRBV6-1 and TRBJ1-1; TRBD1 might be the D (6 bases). The germline V and J ends were trimmed by 5 bases and 6 bases, with 13 bases remaining between them. CDR1 is MNHNS, CDR2 SASEGT, per germline. The CDR3 covers 13 residues. CDR3 residues: CASSRQGSAEAFF. CDR3 DNA sequence: TGTGCCAGCAGTCGCCAGGGGTCGGCTGAAGCTTTCTTT.

This clonotype came up many times. The V gene is TRBV20-1, the J gene TRBJ2-7, with TRBD2 matching 8 bases. Germline CDR1 and CDR2: DFQATT and SNEGSKA (reference sequence). V dropped 1 base and J dropped 6; count of bases not matched to a gene: 5. The CDR3 consists of 13 residues. CDR3: CSARAQREIEQYF. Here the CDR3 DNA reads TGCAGTGCTAGAGCGCAGCGGGAGATCGAGCAGTACTTC.

This clonotype was counted at least ten times. The chain employs TRBV6-5 and TRBJ1-2; 8 bases agree with TRBD1. Germline CDR1 MNHEY, CDR2 SVGAGI. There are 14 residues in the CDR3. V lost 4 bases, J lost 7 bases, and 8 bases stayed unmatched. In DNA form, the CDR3 reads TGTGCCAGCAGTTTCACAGGGGGTATCTTTGGCTACACCTTC. Encoded protein: CASSFTGGIFGYTF.

This clonotype occurred many times. The chain carries TRBV24-1 and TRBJ2-2; TRBD2 agrees at 9 bases. CDR3 length: 14 residues. Germline assignment: CDR1 KGHDR and CDR2 SFDVKD. The ends lost 9 bases at V and 5 bases at J; junction bases unmatched: 6. The CDR3 spells CATVSGSGTGELFF. The DNA for the CDR3 is TGTGCCACCGTTAGCGGGAGTGGGACCGGGGAGCTGTTTTTT.

This clonotype was counted a few times. V is TRBV30 and J is TRBJ2-7; tentative D call: TRBD2 (6 bases). CDR3 length: 14 amino acids. Per germline, CDR1 GTSNPN and CDR2 SVGIG (reference sequence). Trimming left V 3 bases short and J 0 bases short, with 12 bases between. CDR3 region: CAWRGLGHSYEQYF. DNA for the CDR3: TGTGCCTGGAGGGGACTCGGACACTCCTACGAGCAGTACTTC.